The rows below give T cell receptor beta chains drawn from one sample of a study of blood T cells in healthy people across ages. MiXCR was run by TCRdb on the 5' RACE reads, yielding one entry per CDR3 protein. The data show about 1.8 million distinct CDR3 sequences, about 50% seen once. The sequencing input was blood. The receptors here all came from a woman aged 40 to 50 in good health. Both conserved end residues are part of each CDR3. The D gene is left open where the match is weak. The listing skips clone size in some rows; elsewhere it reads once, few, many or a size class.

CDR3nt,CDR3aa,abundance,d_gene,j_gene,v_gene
TGTGCCAGCAGCTCGAGGATGTCAGATACGCAGTATTTT,CASSSRMSDTQYF,.,.,TRBJ2-3,TRBV7-3
TGTGCCAGCAGCTCCCAGGGAGGGCCTGCTTACAATGAGCAGTTCTTC,CASSSQGGPAYNEQFF,.,TRBD2,TRBJ2-1,TRBV7-6
TGCGCCAGCAGCCAACTATTAGGTGGCTACACCTTC,CASSQLLGGYTF,few,.,TRBJ1-2,TRBV4-1
TGTGCCAGCAGTTACCCCGGCGGAGGTACGCAGTATTTT,CASSYPGGGTQYF,.,.,TRBJ2-3,TRBV6-2/TRBV6-3
TGCAGTGCTAGTTTCCGATCTGGGTCCTACGAGCAGTACTTC,CSASFRSGSYEQYF,.,.,TRBJ2-7,TRBV20-1
TGCAGTGCTAGAGTGGGGATCACAACCTACGAGCAGTACTTC,CSARVGITTYEQYF,few,.,TRBJ2-7,TRBV20-1
TGTGCCAGCAGTGACTCGGGAGGAAATACGCAGTATTTT,CASSDSGGNTQYF,.,TRBD2,TRBJ2-3,TRBV6-2/TRBV6-3
TGCAGTGCTAGAGATGGGCGGGCCTTACAAGAGACCCAGTACTTC,CSARDGRALQETQYF,few,.,TRBJ2-5,TRBV20-1
TGTGCCACCAAACTCCGGGGGGACCTTAGAGAGCAAGAGACCCAGTACTTC,CATKLRGDLREQETQYF,.,TRBD2,TRBJ2-5,TRBV10-3
TGCGCCAGCAGCTCGTATTCCGGGACATCTTATGAGCAGTTCTTC,CASSSYSGTSYEQFF,.,.,TRBJ2-1,TRBV5-1
TGTGCCAGCAGCTTAACAGGGGTTGGCTACAATGAGCAGTTCTTC,CASSLTGVGYNEQFF,few,.,TRBJ2-1,TRBV7-3
TGCAGTGCTAGATCGTACCCTAGCTCCTACAATGAGCAGTTCTTC,CSARSYPSSYNEQFF,few,.,TRBJ2-1,TRBV20-1
TGTGCCAGCAGCTTAGCGTCCCCGGGACAGTCGGACGAGCAGTACTTC,CASSLASPGQSDEQYF,.,TRBD1,TRBJ2-7,TRBV7-9
TGTGCCAGCAGTCGGGCGGAGACCCAGTACTTC,CASSRAETQYF,many,.,TRBJ2-5,TRBV7-2
TGTGCCAGCAGCGTAGCTAGCCCCTCTTATGGCTACACCTTC,CASSVASPSYGYTF,.,.,TRBJ1-2,TRBV9
TGCAGTGCTAGGTGGCTAAATAACTATGGCTACACCTTC,CSARWLNNYGYTF,.,.,TRBJ1-2,TRBV20-1
TGTGCCAGCAGTTTACAGTCTAGGTCCGAGCAGTACTTC,CASSLQSRSEQYF,few,.,TRBJ2-7,TRBV12-3/TRBV12-4
TGTGCCAGCGGCCGGGACGACGTAGGCTATGGCTACACCTTC,CASGRDDVGYGYTF,.,.,TRBJ1-2,TRBV2
TGTGCCAGCAGCCAAGACCCAGGCCAAGAGACCCAGTACTTC,CASSQDPGQETQYF,many,.,TRBJ2-5,TRBV4-2
TGTGCCAGCAGTAGAGGGATTAGGGACAGAGGGGCCAACGTCCTGACTTTC,CASSRGIRDRGANVLTF,.,TRBD1,TRBJ2-6,TRBV27
TGTGCCAGCAGCGTTGACAGGGGAACCTCGAACACTGAAGCTTTCTTT,CASSVDRGTSNTEAFF,.,TRBD1,TRBJ1-1,TRBV2
TGTGCCAGCAGCCCACGGACAGGCTCGCGCATTTCACCCCTCCACTTT,CASSPRTGSRISPLHF,.,TRBD1,TRBJ1-6,TRBV7-2
TGTGCCAGCACACAGAGTTGGATGTCCAATCAGCCCCAGCATTTT,CASTQSWMSNQPQHF,.,.,TRBJ1-5,TRBV6-2/TRBV6-3
TGTGCCAGCAGCGAGGAGGGGGGTCAAGAGACCCAGTTCTTC,CASSEEGGQETQFF,once,.,TRBJ2-1,TRBV9
TGCGCCAGCAGCCCAATTGCACAGGGGGCCGGGGAGACCCAGTACTTC,CASSPIAQGAGETQYF,.,TRBD1,TRBJ2-5,TRBV5-1
TGCGCCAGCAGCTTGGAACGTCGGGGTGTGGATACGCAGTATTTT,CASSLERRGVDTQYF,.,.,TRBJ2-3,TRBV5-1
TGTGCCAGCTCCCGGACGACAGCTTTGAGCTCCTACGAGCAGTACTTC,CASSRTTALSSYEQYF,.,.,TRBJ2-7,TRBV7-3
TGTGCCAGCAGCTTAGATTGGTCTCTTACCTACAATGAGCAGTTCTTC,CASSLDWSLTYNEQFF,few,.,TRBJ2-1,TRBV5-5